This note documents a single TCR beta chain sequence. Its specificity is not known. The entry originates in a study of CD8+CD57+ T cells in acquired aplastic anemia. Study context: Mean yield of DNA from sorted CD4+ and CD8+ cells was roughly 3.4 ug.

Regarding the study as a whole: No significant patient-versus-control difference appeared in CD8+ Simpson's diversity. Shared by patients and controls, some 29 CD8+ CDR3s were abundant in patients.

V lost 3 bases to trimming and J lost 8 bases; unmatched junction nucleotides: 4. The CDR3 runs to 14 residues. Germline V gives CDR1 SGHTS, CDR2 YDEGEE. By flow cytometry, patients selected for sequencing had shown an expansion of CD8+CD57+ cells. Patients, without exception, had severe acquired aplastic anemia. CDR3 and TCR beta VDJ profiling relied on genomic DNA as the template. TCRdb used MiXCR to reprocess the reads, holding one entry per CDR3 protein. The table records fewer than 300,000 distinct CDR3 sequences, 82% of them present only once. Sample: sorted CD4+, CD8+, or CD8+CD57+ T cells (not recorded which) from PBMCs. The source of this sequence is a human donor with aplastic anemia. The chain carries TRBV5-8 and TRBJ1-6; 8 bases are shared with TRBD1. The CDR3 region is CASSSRDRHSPLHF. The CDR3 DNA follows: TGTGCCAGCAGCTCACGGGACAGGCATTCACCCCTCCACTTT. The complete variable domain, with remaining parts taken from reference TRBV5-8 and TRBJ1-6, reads EAGVTQSPTHLIKTRGQQATLRCSPISGHTSVYWYQQALGLGLQFLLWYDEGEERNRGNFPPRFSGRQFPNYSSELNVNALELEDSALYLCASSSRDRHSPLHFGNGTRLTVT.